This TCR beta chain was sequenced during a study of blood T cell repertoires in COVID-19. CDR1 is KGHSH and CDR2 is LQKENI in the germline V gene. The CDR3 is 14 amino acids. After removal of 6 bases from V and 4 bases from J, the junction contained 8 bases not matched to a gene. Recruited during active infection, patients (from Seattle) were subsequently followed longitudinally. Sequenced by immunoSEQ multiplex PCR; TCRdb stores in-frame clones only, minus some. The top ten hold 7.3% of the sample, which has fewer than 450,000 clones, more than 70% seen once. This clone came up a few times. The chain joins TRBV18 to TRBJ1-1, with TRBD1 matching over 7 bases. Input material: peripheral blood. The clonotype comes from a woman aged 70 to 79 with COVID-19, enrolled during active disease. CDR3 nucleotide sequence: TGTGCCAGCTCCTTGCAGGGGGAAAGCACTGAAGCTTTCTTT. This codes for CASSLQGESTEAFF.